A single sample is the source of the 8 T cell receptor beta chains below, sequenced in a study of OX40 agonist ivuxolimab in advanced cancers. Library construction relied on the immunoSEQ multiplex PCR assay. The table was pulled from immuneACCESS by TCRdb, which kept in-frame rearrangements only. Such tables lose some clones; where checked, under half of the loss comes from unresolved V genes, and the rest has no known cause. The sample profile shows tens of thousands of clones; roughly 87% of them were found once. 13% to 15% of the sample belongs to the ten largest clones. The input for sequencing was CD4+ or CD8+ T cells sorted from blood, taken in a trial of the OX40 agonist ivuxolimab. Receptor source: an adult with an advanced solid tumor such as melanoma, head and neck, liver or kidney cancer.

The gene calls are TRBV27 and TRBJ2-3, with 7 bases identical to TRBD1. CDR3 length equals 15 residues. Losses at the gene ends were 6 bases for V and 6 bases for J; bases not matched to a gene: 12. The germline V gene encodes CDR1 MNHEY and CDR2 SMNVEV (reference sequence). CDR3 region: CASSSYWDSGDTQYF. The CDR3 DNA reads as TGTGCCAGCAGCTCTTATTGGGACAGTGGCGATACGCAGTATTTT.

The chain combines TRBV9 with TRBJ2-1; D may be TRBD2 (6 bases). The CDR3 sequence is 13 residues long. Trimming stripped 5 bases from V and 9 bases from J, with 15 bases between. CDR1 and CDR2 (germline): SGDLS, YYNGEE. In nucleotides, the CDR3 is TGTGCCAGCAGGGGAGGTGGGGGTGGTGAGCAGTTCTTC. Protein sequence: CASRGGGGGEQFF.

The chain is built from TRBV27 and TRBJ2-1, with a possible D match to TRBD2 (6 bases). CDR3 size: 13 residues. V lost 4 bases, J lost 9 bases, and 13 bases lay in between. Looked up from germline, CDR1 is MNHEY and CDR2 is SMNVEV (reference sequence). The DNA for the CDR3 is TGTGCCAGCAGTTATATGGTCGGGAGTGAGCAGTTCTTC. Its translation: CASSYMVGSEQFF.

This clone was observed once. The chain joins TRBV5-4 to TRBJ2-7; 14 positions agree with TRBD2. The length of the CDR3 is 16 residues. J was trimmed by 2 bases and V by 4 bases; bases with no gene match: 5. Germline V lookup: CDR1 SGHNT, CDR2 YYREEE (reference sequence). Here the CDR3 DNA reads TGTGCCAGCAGCGGGACTAGCGGGAGAGAGACCTACGAGCAGTACTTC. Translating it yields CASSGTSGRETYEQYF.

The V call is TRBV28, the J call TRBJ2-7, with TRBD1 matching 10 bases. V was pared by 6 bases and J by 0 bases, with 5 bases of the junction left unmatched. The germline gives CDR1 MDHEN, CDR2 SYDVKM. The CDR3 extends over 15 amino acids. CDR3 residues: CASSRDRGLSYEQYF. DNA of the CDR3: TGTGCCAGCAGCCGGGACAGGGGCCTCTCCTACGAGCAGTACTTC.

The CDR3 nucleotides are TGTGCCACCAGCAGCCCTCCCCCCAAGGGGCCGTGGAATGAGCAGTTCTTC. As protein: CATSSPPPKGPWNEQFF. The rearrangement links TRBV15 to TRBJ2-1; possibly TRBD1 for D (5 bases). The CDR3 is 17 amino acids. Trimming stripped 3 bases from V and 7 bases from J, with 22 bases between. Germline CDR1 LNHNV, CDR2 YYDKDF (reference sequence).

The V call is TRBV25-1, the J call TRBJ2-7, with 10 bases aligning to TRBD1. CDR1 is MGHDK, CDR2 SYGVNS, per germline. The CDR3 spans 13 residues. Trimming removed 5 bases from V and 5 bases from J; junction bases left unmatched: 3. The CDR3 protein is CASSWTGGHEQYF. The DNA of the CDR3 is TGTGCCAGCAGTTGGACAGGGGGACACGAGCAGTACTTC.

The V gene is TRBV7-9, the J gene TRBJ2-7; TRBD1 matches 7 bases. V dropped 6 bases and J dropped 3; count of bases not matched to a gene: 5. CDR1 and CDR2 (germline): SEHNR, FQNEAQ (reference sequence). The CDR3 is 13 residues long. CDR3 protein: CASRATGDYEQYF. The CDR3 DNA reads as TGTGCCAGCAGGGCTACAGGGGACTACGAGCAGTACTTC.